This T cell receptor (beta chain) was recovered during a study of shared clonotypes between healthy human individuals. Profiled with immunoSEQ multiplex PCR; TCRdb holds only in-frame clones, not every one. The sample has about 2,200,000 clones; about 93% are singletons. The naive CD8 subset, CD45RO-negative cells positively selected for CCR7, excluded terminally differentiated effector memory CD45RA+ cells. This clone was seen just once. V gave up 8 bases and J gave up 0 bases; unmatched junction bases: 10. The CDR3 has 17 residues. In germline, CDR1 is SEHNR, CDR2 FQNEAQ (reference sequence). This receptor was taken from a man aged 18 to 29 in good health. Some clones in this sample may be carry-over from other donors' samples. The chain links TRBV7-9 to TRBJ1-5, with TRBD1 matching 10 bases. Sequencing input: naive CD8+ T cells from PBMCs. The CDR3 DNA is TGTGCCAGCGGACCGGGACAGGGGACCCTTAGCAATCAGCCCCAGCATTTT. Translation gives CASGPGQGTLSNQPQHF.